Detailed here is one TCR beta chain. Its antigen is as yet unknown. CDR1 is SGHNT and CDR2 is YYREEE in the germline V gene (reference sequence). The CDR3 contains 13 residues. The V and J ends lost 5 bases and 2 bases respectively, with 8 bases between them. These data originate in a study of T cells after yellow fever vaccination. Points from the study as a whole: Faster peaking, at day 5 versus 15, marked a secondary response that was weaker. Contamination of FACS-sorted repertoires by abundant clonotypes from the bulk population could occur.

The study made its TCR cDNA through 5'RACE template switching. That step introduced a universal primer site along with UMIs. TCRdb passed the 5' RACE reads through MiXCR, listing each CDR3 protein once. Of 300,000 or so distinct CDR3 sequences listed, about 6.9% are singletons. J is TRBJ2-1 and V is TRBV5-4; D is tentatively TRBD1 or TRBD2 (5 bases each). This TCR derives from a man between 18 and 35 years old who received the YFV17D yellow fever vaccine. The material was PBMCs, obtained about 49 days after the first yellow fever vaccination. In DNA form, the CDR3 reads TGTGCCAGCAGACGGGACGCCTACAATGAGCAGTTCTTC. This sequence encodes CASRRDAYNEQFF.